This T cell receptor (beta chain) was documented in a study of T-cell reconstitution after alpha-beta-depleted transplantation in children. This clonotype was picked up many times. Its specificity is not known. General study results and limits: At one year after transplant, newly produced T cells mostly accounted for T-cell counts and diversity.

Unique molecular identifiers were incorporated when the TCRbeta library was constructed. TCRdb reprocessed the PCR reads with MiXCR, giving one entry per CDR3 protein. The sample gives roughly 500,000 distinct CDR3 sequences, roughly a tenth of which show up once; around 2% is in the top ten. Sequenced here: PBMCs, sampled before TCRalphabeta/CD19-depleted stem cell transplant. This clonotype was obtained from a child aged 2 to 10 with inherited bone marrow failure, due to receive a stem cell transplant.

The CDR3 protein is CSARQGTVFDGYTF. The CDR3 region has the DNA TGCAGTGCGAGACAGGGTACAGTTTTCGATGGCTACACCTTC. The rearrangement links TRBV20-1 to TRBJ1-2, with 7 bases identical to TRBD1. Germline lookup yields CDR1 DFQATT and CDR2 SNEGSKA (reference sequence). The CDR3 is 14 residues long. V lost 6 bases, J lost 6 bases, and 13 bases stayed unmatched.